This T cell receptor (beta chain) was documented in a study of T-cell memory formation after mild COVID-19. At the level of the study: The two donors had largely donor-specific TCR clusters.

A word on this clonotype: Its target is unknown.

V lost 4 bases to trimming and J lost 3 bases, with 10 bases between them. This CDR3 is 13 amino acids long. The V gene's germline CDR1 is LNHDA and CDR2 SQIVND (reference sequence). TCR alpha and TCR beta cDNA libraries carrying sample barcodes and UMIs came from 5'RACE with constant-segment primers. TCRdb recomputed calls from the 5' RACE reads with MiXCR, one row per CDR3 protein. The repertoire holds 470,000 or so distinct CDR3 sequences, roughly 20% seen once, with about 12% in the top ten. Points from the study as a whole: Among clones contracting day 15 to 85, CD4/CD8 was balanced, whereas later expanders leaned CD4+.

The sequencing input was PBMCs or a T cell subset sorted from them (not recorded which). The chain has TRBV19 and TRBJ2-7; D remains ambiguous. This sequence originates from an adult woman who had mild COVID-19 (a few samples of this study predate the infection). Cell type and time point are not known. The CDR3: CASSKSGLYEQYF. The CDR3 nucleotides are TGTGCCAGTAGTAAATCTGGGCTCTACGAGCAGTACTTC.